These 14 T cell receptor beta chains share one sample of origin, sequenced in a study of technical replicates of blood from several donors. The table came from immunoSEQ multiplex PCR; TCRdb's copy has only in-frame clones and leaves some out. In the table there are about 80,000 clones, about 96% of which are singletons. The sample comprised T cells isolated from PBMCs. The receptors shown here come from a human donor in good health.

CDR3 loop: CASSPAAGGGYEQYF. CDR3 coding DNA: TGCGCCAGCAGCCCCGCCGCAGGGGGCGGGTACGAGCAGTACTTC. V and J are TRBV5-1 and TRBJ2-7, with 8 bases identical to TRBD1. The CDR3 contains 15 residues. Germline V gene lookup returns CDR1 SGHRS and CDR2 YFSETQ. Trimming cost V 4 bases and J 4 bases; bases outside gene matches: 10. Looking up the rest from reference TRBV5-1 and TRBJ2-7 gives the full variable domain: KAGVTQTPRYLIKTRGQQVTLSCSPISGHRSVSWYQQTPGQGLQFLFEYFSETQRNKGNFPGRFSGRQFSNSRSEMNVSTLELGDSALYLCASSPAAGGGYEQYFGPGTRLTVT.

This chain connects TRBV6-1 to TRBJ2-5, with 9 bases identical to TRBD2. There are 17 residues in the CDR3. V dropped 2 bases and J dropped 6; count of bases not matched to a gene: 13. CDR1 MNHNS and CDR2 SASEGT come from the germline V gene. CDR3 loop: CASSELSGSGSAKTQYF. The DNA for the CDR3 is TGTGCCAGCAGTGAACTTTCGGGTAGCGGGAGTGCGAAGACCCAGTACTTC.

The chain is built from TRBV7-8 and TRBJ1-5; 7 bases line up with TRBD1. CDR1 is SGHVS, CDR2 FQNEAQ, per germline. After removal of 1 base from V and 4 bases from J, the junction contained 4 bases not matched to a gene. This CDR3 comprises 15 residues. CDR3 loop: CASSLEADRNQPQHF. The CDR3, as DNA: TGTGCCAGCAGCTTAGAAGCGGACAGGAATCAGCCCCAGCATTTT. Full variable domain (outside the CDR3, taken from reference TRBV7-8 and TRBJ1-5): GAGVSQSPRYKVAKRGQDVALRCDPISGHVSLFWYQQALGQGPEFLTYFQNEAQLDKSGLPSDRFFAERPEGSVSTLKIQRTQQEDSAVYLCASSLEADRNQPQHFGDGTRLSIL.

The chain recombines TRBV7-2 with TRBJ1-1, with no clear D. The CDR3 covers 17 residues. V lost 1 base and J 3 bases, leaving 18 bases between the germline ends. Germline CDR1 is SGHTA and CDR2 is FQGNSA. The CDR3 DNA follows: TGTGCCAGCAGCTTAGATCCCGGCCGGCGGAGAGACACTGAAGCTTTCTTT. Translation: CASSLDPGRRRDTEAFF.

The chain employs TRBV6-6 and TRBJ2-2; maybe TRBD2 (5 bases). The CDR3 has 16 residues. In germline, CDR1 is MNHNY, CDR2 SVGAGI (reference sequence). Between the trimmed V and J ends, which lost 0 bases and 0 bases, there was a span of 8 bases. For the CDR3, the DNA is TGTGCCAGCAGTTACTCCCTGGAGGCGAACACCGGGGAGCTGTTTTTT. Translated, it gives CASSYSLEANTGELFF.

This chain uses TRBV2 with TRBJ2-7; TRBD2 is a possible D gene (6 bases). V was trimmed by 4 bases and J by 2 bases, leaving 12 bases between them. CDR1 is SNHLY and CDR2 is FYNNEI in the germline V gene. This CDR3 region has 14 residues. The DNA of the CDR3 is TGTGCCAGCAGTGTTGTTAGCGGTCCCTACGAGCAGTACTTC. Its translation: CASSVVSGPYEQYF.

CDR3 sequence reads: CASSFLAGVVSVEQFF. The CDR3 DNA is TGTGCCAGCAGTTTTCTAGCGGGAGTTGTAAGTGTTGAGCAGTTCTTC. The chain has TRBV28 and TRBJ2-1; 10 nucleotides match TRBD2. There are 16 residues in the CDR3. In germline, CDR1 is MDHEN, CDR2 SYDVKM. V trimming: 3 bases; J trimming: 9 bases; junction bases outside the gene matches: 11.

This clone was counted once. The chain has TRBV5-1 and TRBJ2-2, with 11 bases that match TRBD2. Germline CDR1 is SGHRS and CDR2 is YFSETQ. The V gene end was trimmed by 1 base and the J gene end by 5 bases; junction bases not matched to a gene: 4. This CDR3 region has 16 residues. The chain's CDR3 is CASSLSPSGRTGELFF. As DNA, the CDR3 is TGCGCCAGCAGCTTGAGCCCTAGCGGGAGGACCGGGGAGCTGTTTTTT.

This sequence joins TRBV6-6 and TRBJ1-2; 8 nucleotides align to TRBD1. The CDR3 sequence is 15 residues long. The V gene's germline CDR1 is MNHNY and CDR2 SVGAGI (reference sequence). The trim removed 7 bases at V and 6 bases at J, leaving 13 bases unmatched. CDR3 bases: TGTGCCAGCAAAACACGCCCTTGGACAGGGCATGGCTACACCTTC. Protein sequence: CASKTRPWTGHGYTF.

The chain uses TRBV30 and TRBJ2-1; D ambiguous. V lost 3 bases to trimming and J lost 6 bases, with 12 bases between them. The germline V gene encodes CDR1 GTSNPN and CDR2 SVGIG (reference sequence). The CDR3 contains 13 residues. The CDR3 is CAWSLSSFNEQFF. The DNA of the CDR3 is TGTGCCTGGAGCTTGTCTTCTTTCAATGAGCAGTTCTTC. Variable domain in full (rest from reference TRBV30 and TRBJ2-1): SQTIHQWPATLVQPVGSPLSLECTVEGTSNPNLYWYRQAAGRGLQLLFYSVGIGQISSEVPQNLSASRPQDRQFILSSKKLLLSDSGFYLCAWSLSSFNEQFFGPGTRLTVL.

The V and J genes are TRBV19 and TRBJ1-5; D possibly corresponds to TRBD1 (5 bases). V was pared by 5 bases and J by 7 bases, with 12 bases between. The CDR3 runs to 13 residues. Germline V CDR1 and CDR2: LNHDA, SQIVND (reference sequence). CDR3 protein: CASSRDSWQPQHF. In DNA, the CDR3 is TGTGCCAGTAGTCGGGACTCTTGGCAGCCCCAGCATTTT.

The V call is TRBV18, the J call TRBJ2-5; tentative D call: TRBD2 (6 bases). Germline-derived CDR1 and CDR2 are KGHSH and LQKENI. V lost 3 bases to trimming and J lost 2 bases, with 13 bases between them. The CDR3 is 15 amino acids. CDR3 bases: TGTGCCAGCTCACCGGCGGGAAGGGTACAAGAGACCCAGTACTTC. Translating it yields CASSPAGRVQETQYF.

In this sample, this clone turned up a few times. A read error may account for a junction end that differs from germline. The chain carries TRBV7-7 and TRBJ2-5; 7 bases line up with TRBD1. Germline V gene data show CDR1 as SSHAT and CDR2 as FNYEAQ (reference sequence). The CDR3 consists of 13 residues. CDR3 sequence reads: CASSQDRQETQYF. The CDR3 nucleotides read TGTGCTAGCAGCCAGGACAGGCAAGAGACCCAGTACTTC.

The J gene is TRBJ2-3, the V gene TRBV7-3; 10 nucleotides line up with TRBD2. The CDR3 has 16 residues. Trimming took 0 bases from V and 7 from J; bases not matched to a gene: 7. Germline CDR1 reads SGHTA; CDR2 reads FQGTGA. CDR3 sequence (DNA): TGTGCCAGCAGCTTAACGAGTATTAGCGGGAGGAATACGCAGTATTTT. Amino acid sequence: CASSLTSISGRNTQYF.